The 23 T cell receptor beta chains presented below share a single source sample, sequenced in a study of T cell responses to AZD1222 COVID-19 vaccine. Repertoires were generated with immunoSEQ multiplex PCR, while TCRdb's copy carries only in-frame clones and drops some. The table has around 160,000 clones, 92% seen once; the top ten hold around 1.3%. Sequencing used peripheral blood, obtained 28 days after the second AZD1222 dose. These receptors originate from an adult who received the AZD1222 COVID-19 vaccine.

The genes are TRBV12-3 or TRBV12-4 and TRBJ1-2; TRBD1 agrees at 8 bases. Losses at the gene ends were 8 bases for V and 2 bases for J; bases not matched to a gene: 1. The CDR3 spans 12 residues. CDR3 bases: TGTGCCAGCCGACAGGGGAACTATGGCTACACCTTC. Its protein product is CASRQGNYGYTF.

The chain has TRBV13 and TRBJ2-5; 13 bases map to TRBD2. With V trimmed by 4 bases and J by 7 bases, 15 bases remained unmatched. CDR1 is PRHDT and CDR2 is FYEKMQ in the germline V gene (reference sequence). CDR3 size: 18 residues. CDR3 coding DNA: TGTGCCAGCAGCTGGGGGACTAGCGGGAATAACGGCGGCGTGACCCAGTACTTC. As protein: CASSWGTSGNNGGVTQYF.

The rearrangement links TRBV6-5 to TRBJ1-2; TRBD1 might be the D (5 bases). The CDR3 extends over 15 amino acids. Trimming removed 7 bases at V and 0 bases at J, with 15 bases between. Per germline, CDR1 MNHEY and CDR2 SVGAGI. DNA for the CDR3: TGTGCCAGCACCCGGGCGACAGCTTCTAACTATGGCTACACCTTC. Its translation: CASTRATASNYGYTF.

This rearrangement joins TRBV28 to TRBJ1-1; D is unclear. The CDR3 length is 12 residues. Trimming left V 8 bases short and J 3 bases short, with 10 bases between. CDR1 MDHEN and CDR2 SYDVKM come from the germline V gene. Written as DNA, the CDR3 is TGTGCCAGCGGCCGTATCGACACTGAAGCTTTCTTT. This codes for CASGRIDTEAFF.

The rearrangement joins TRBV14 to TRBJ1-1, with D possibly TRBD1 on 5 matching bases. CDR1 and CDR2 (germline): SGHDN, FVKESK. This CDR3 has 13 amino acids. Trimming removed 0 bases from V and 7 bases from J, with 9 bases in between. CDR3 coding DNA: TGTGCCAGCAGCCAAGAGGGACGCATTGAAGCTTTCTTT. The encoded protein is CASSQEGRIEAFF.

The chain recombines TRBV3-1 (or the pseudogene TRBV3-2) with TRBJ1-6, with TRBD1 as a possible D gene (5 bases). The V end was cut by 6 bases, the J end by 2 bases, with 5 bases between. This CDR3 is built from 13 residues. Germline assignment: CDR1 LGHDT and CDR2 YNNKEL (reference sequence). The CDR3 DNA reads TGTGCCAGCAGGGGGGCCTATAATTCACCCCTCCACTTT. Its translation is CASRGAYNSPLHF.

The V gene is TRBV30, the J gene TRBJ2-1; TRBD1 agrees at 9 bases. J gave up 3 bases and V 0 bases, and 3 bases lay outside the gene matches. Germline-derived CDR1 and CDR2 are GTSNPN and SVGIG (reference sequence). This CDR3 has 15 amino acids. In DNA, the CDR3 is TGTGCCTGGAGTGTTGGACAGGGGTACTACAATGAGCAGTTCTTC. This sequence encodes CAWSVGQGYYNEQFF.

This chain links TRBV18 with TRBJ2-5, with 9 bases identical to TRBD1. The CDR3 runs 14 residues. V was pared by 6 bases and J by 5 bases, with 7 bases of the junction left unmatched. The germline V gene encodes CDR1 KGHSH and CDR2 LQKENI. The CDR3 loop is CASSMDRGGETQYF. The CDR3 DNA reads TGTGCCAGCTCCATGGACAGGGGAGGTGAGACCCAGTACTTC. Full variable domain (missing parts from reference TRBV18 and TRBJ2-5): NAGVMQNPRHLVRRRGQEARLRCSPMKGHSHVYWYRQLPEEGLKFMVYLQKENIIDESGMPKERFSAEFPKEGPSILRIQQVVRGDSAAYFCASSMDRGGETQYFGPGTRLLVL.

The rearrangement uses TRBV5-6 and TRBJ1-2, with 10 bases that match TRBD1. The CDR3 covers 16 residues. Per the germline V gene, CDR1 is SGHDT and CDR2 is YYEEEE. V gave up 1 base and J gave up 4 bases; unmatched junction bases: 7. The DNA for the CDR3 is TGTGCCAGCAGCTTGCGTGGACAGGGGGTATTCTATGGCTACACCTTC. Encoded protein: CASSLRGQGVFYGYTF.

The chain couples TRBV10-3 to TRBJ1-6; D gene uncertain. Germline V gene sequence: CDR1 ENHRY, CDR2 SYGVKD. V gave up 3 bases and J gave up 7 bases, with 10 bases separating them. The CDR3 consists of 14 residues. The CDR3 here is CAISESQGNSPLHF. CDR3 coding DNA: TGTGCCATCAGTGAAAGTCAAGGGAATTCACCCCTCCACTTT.

The chain is built from TRBV28 and TRBJ1-2; a possible D gene is TRBD1 (6 bases). The V gene lost 5 bases and the J gene lost 7 bases, with 17 bases spanning the gap. Germline CDR1 MDHEN, CDR2 SYDVKM. The CDR3 sequence is 14 residues long. The CDR3 DNA is TGTGCCAGCAGTGGGGACAATCTGGGGGCTGGCTACACCTTC. As protein: CASSGDNLGAGYTF.

DNA for the CDR3: TGTGCCACCAGACAGGGGGCCTCCACTGAAGCTTTCTTT. Translated, it gives CATRQGASTEAFF. V and J are TRBV24-1 and TRBJ1-1; 9 nucleotides agree with TRBD1. CDR1 KGHDR and CDR2 SFDVKD come from the germline V gene. This CDR3 is built from 13 residues. Unmatched junction bases numbered 3, after V lost 7 bases and J lost 4 bases.

The table lists this clone with a count of one. V usage is TRBV6-2 or TRBV6-3 and J usage is TRBJ2-7; no clear D gene. This CDR3 contains 14 residues. Germline V gives CDR1 MNHEY, CDR2 SVGEGT. Trimming removed 4 bases from V and 3 bases from J, with 13 bases in between. The CDR3 DNA sequence: TGTGCCAGCAGTTTGAGTCAGACCCTCTACGAGCAGTACTTC. Translated, it gives CASSLSQTLYEQYF.

The genes are TRBV20-1 and TRBJ2-1; D is unresolved. The germline gives CDR1 DFQATT, CDR2 SNEGSKA (reference sequence). Trimming pared 0 bases from V and 10 bases from J, leaving 7 bases between. The CDR3 has 11 amino acids. The CDR3 region has the DNA TGCAGTGCTAGAGATCTTGAAGAGCAGTTCTTC. Protein sequence: CSARDLEEQFF.

This clone was detected only once. The chain carries TRBV16 and TRBJ1-1; D remains ambiguous. Per the germline V gene, CDR1 is KGHSY and CDR2 is FQNENV. The ends were cut back, 3 bases at V and 1 base at J, with 3 bases in the middle. The length of the CDR3 is 12 residues. CDR3 sequence reads: CASSQGNTEAFF. CDR3 DNA: TGTGCCAGCAGCCAGGGGAACACTGAAGCTTTCTTT. Using reference TRBV16 and TRBJ1-1 for the parts outside the CDR3, the full variable domain is GEEVAQTPKHLVRGEGQKAKLYCAPIKGHSYVFWYQQVLKNEFKFLISFQNENVFDETGMPKERFSAKCLPNSPCSLEIQATKLEDSAVYFCASSQGNTEAFFGQGTRLTVV.

The V and J genes are TRBV18 and TRBJ1-2, with D unresolved. Trimming removed 6 bases at V and 8 bases at J, with 19 bases between. The CDR3 totals 14 residues. The germline CDR1 and CDR2 sequences are KGHSH and LQKENI. The CDR3 is CASSSYEDALGYTF. The CDR3, as DNA: TGTGCCAGCTCTTCCTACGAGGACGCCTTGGGCTACACCTTC. The full variable domain, with the rest looked up from reference TRBV18 and TRBJ1-2, is NAGVMQNPRHLVRRRGQEARLRCSPMKGHSHVYWYRQLPEEGLKFMVYLQKENIIDESGMPKERFSAEFPKEGPSILRIQQVVRGDSAAYFCASSSYEDALGYTFGSGTRLTVV.

The chain carries TRBV28 and TRBJ1-2; 10 bases are a match to TRBD1. CDR1 MDHEN and CDR2 SYDVKM come from the germline V gene. J gave up 7 bases and V 6 bases, and 8 bases lay outside the gene matches. This CDR3 has 14 residues. The CDR3 DNA follows: TGTGCCAGCAGGCCCCGGGACAGGGGTTCTGGCTACACCTTC. Amino acid sequence: CASRPRDRGSGYTF.

The rearrangement joins TRBV9 to TRBJ2-7; 8 bases align to TRBD2. Germline V gene lookup returns CDR1 SGDLS and CDR2 YYNGEE. CDR3 length: 15 amino acids. The V segment lost 0 bases and the J segment 3 bases; nucleotides outside the gene matches: 5. CDR3 residues: CASSVAAGDGYEQYF. In nucleotides, the CDR3 is TGTGCCAGCAGCGTAGCAGCGGGAGACGGCTACGAGCAGTACTTC.

The rearrangement joins TRBV30 to TRBJ2-1; no clear D gene. Trimming cost V 7 bases and J 0 bases, with 7 bases left between them. The CDR3 has 12 residues. CDR1 and CDR2 (germline): GTSNPN, SVGIG (reference sequence). Written as DNA, the CDR3 is TGTGCCTACCCCGCCTCCTACAATGAGCAGTTCTTC. It yields the protein CAYPASYNEQFF.

The V call is TRBV19, the J call TRBJ1-6; D gene uncertain. Between the trimmed V and J ends, which lost 7 bases and 9 bases, there was a span of 22 bases. Germline loops: CDR1 LNHDA, CDR2 SQIVND (reference sequence). The CDR3 is 16 residues long. The CDR3, as DNA: TGTGCCAGTACGGCCCCGGGGAATGGTGGCGTTTCACCCCTCCACTTT. This gives the protein CASTAPGNGGVSPLHF.

The gene calls are TRBV2 and TRBJ1-1; D possibly corresponds to TRBD1 (5 bases). The V and J ends lost 9 bases and 1 base respectively, with 12 bases between them. Per the germline V gene, CDR1 is SNHLY and CDR2 is FYNNEI. The CDR3 contains 13 residues. The CDR3 sequence is CASSLGENTEAFF. CDR3 nucleotide sequence: TGTGCCAGTTCGCTGGGGGAGAACACTGAAGCTTTCTTT.

This clone was recorded only once. The genes are TRBV3-1 (or the pseudogene TRBV3-2) and TRBJ1-2; D may be TRBD1 (5 bases). From germline, CDR1 is LGHDT and CDR2 YNNKEL (reference sequence). V lost 5 bases to trimming and J lost 7 bases, with 17 bases between them. The CDR3 length is 14 residues. The CDR3 DNA reads as TGTGCCAGCAGCTCTGGGAGCAGGGTGGGTGGCTACACCTTC. The encoded protein is CASSSGSRVGGYTF.

Written as DNA, the CDR3 is TGTGCCTGGGCCCCGACAGGGGTTAGCACTGAAGCTTTCTTT. Its protein product is CAWAPTGVSTEAFF. The V gene is TRBV30, the J gene TRBJ1-1; 8 bases align to TRBD1. V was pared by 5 bases and J by 4 bases, with 9 bases of the junction left unmatched. CDR1 is GTSNPN and CDR2 is SVGIG in the germline V gene (reference sequence). The CDR3 contains 14 residues.